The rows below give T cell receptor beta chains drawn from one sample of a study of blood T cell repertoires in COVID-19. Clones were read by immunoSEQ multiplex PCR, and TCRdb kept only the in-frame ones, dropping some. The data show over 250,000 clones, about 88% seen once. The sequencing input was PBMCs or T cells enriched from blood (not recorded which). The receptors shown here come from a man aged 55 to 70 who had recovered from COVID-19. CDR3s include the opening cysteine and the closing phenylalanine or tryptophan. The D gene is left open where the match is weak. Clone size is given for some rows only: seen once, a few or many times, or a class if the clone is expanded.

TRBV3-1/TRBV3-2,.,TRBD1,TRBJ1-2,TGTGCCAGCAGCTCATCAGGGGGCCAAGGAGGCTACACCTTC,CASSSSGGQGGYTF
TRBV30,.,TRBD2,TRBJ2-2,TGTGCCTGGAGGGGGACTAGCGGGAACACCGGGGAGCTGTTTTTT,CAWRGTSGNTGELFF
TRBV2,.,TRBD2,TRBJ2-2,TGTGCCAGCAGCGAAGGACTAGCGGGAGGGCCTTACACCGGGGAGCTGTTTTTT,CASSEGLAGGPYTGELFF
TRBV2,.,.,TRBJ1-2,TGTGCCAGCAGGCTTACTTGGGGGGGCCCTGGCTACACCTTC,CASRLTWGGPGYTF
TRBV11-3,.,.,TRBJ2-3,TGTGCCAGCAGCTTAGGAGGGGACATGGATACGCAGTATTTT,CASSLGGDMDTQYF
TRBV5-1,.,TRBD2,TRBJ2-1,TGCGCCAGCAGCTTGGGAGCGGGAGCTTACAATGAGCAGTTCTTC,CASSLGAGAYNEQFF
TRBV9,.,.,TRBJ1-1,TGTGCCAGCAGCTACGGGGGGAACACTGAAGCTTTCTTT,CASSYGGNTEAFF
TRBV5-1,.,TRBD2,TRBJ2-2,TGCGCCAGCAGCGGTTTCGGGGGGGACACCGGGGAGCTGTTTTTT,CASSGFGGDTGELFF
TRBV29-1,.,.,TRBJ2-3,TGCAGCGTTCCCAACACAGATACGCAGTATTTT,CSVPNTDTQYF
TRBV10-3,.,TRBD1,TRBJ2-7,TGTGCCATCAGTTTCGGACAGGGCCAATCCTCCTACGAGCAGTACTTC,CAISFGQGQSSYEQYF
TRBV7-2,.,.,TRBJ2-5,TGTGCCAGCAGCAGAGGAGGGGCCATTTGGGGGGAGACCCAGTACTTC,CASSRGGAIWGETQYF
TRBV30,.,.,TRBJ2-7,TGTGCCTGGAGTGTCGGTTGGCCCATGGGCTATGGCGAGCAGTACTTC,CAWSVGWPMGYGEQYF
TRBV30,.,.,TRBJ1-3,TGTGCTTCGGACATTGGGCCCTCTGGAAACACCATATATTTT,CASDIGPSGNTIYF
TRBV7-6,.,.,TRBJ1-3,TGTGCCAGCAGCTTGGGGGCCCCGGGAGGAAACACCATATATTTT,CASSLGAPGGNTIYF
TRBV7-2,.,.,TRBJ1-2,TGTGCCAGCAGCTTAGACAGCATCTATGGCTACACCTTC,CASSLDSIYGYTF
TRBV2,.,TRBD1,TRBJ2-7,TGTGCCAGCATCGACAGGGTAGGTCGCTCCCTCTACGAGCAGTACTTC,CASIDRVGRSLYEQYF
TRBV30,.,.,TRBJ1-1,TGTGCCTGGAGTGTACACAACACTGAAGCTTTCTTT,CAWSVHNTEAFF
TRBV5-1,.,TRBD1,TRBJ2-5,TGCGCCAGCAGCTGGGGGACAGGCGACCAAGAGACCCAGTACTTC,CASSWGTGDQETQYF
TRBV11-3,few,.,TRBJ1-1,TGTGCCAGCAGCTTAGTATGGCGGAGGGGCGCTGAAGCTTTCTTT,CASSLVWRRGAEAFF
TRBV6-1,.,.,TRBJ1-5,TGTGCCAGCAGTGAAACCCGGAATCAGCCCCAGCATTTT,CASSETRNQPQHF
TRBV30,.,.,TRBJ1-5,TGTGCCTGGAGTTCTTTGGGCCAGCCCCAGCATTTT,CAWSSLGQPQHF
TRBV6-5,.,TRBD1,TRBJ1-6,TGTGCCAGCAGTAGACAGGGGCGGAATTCACCCCTCCACTTT,CASSRQGRNSPLHF
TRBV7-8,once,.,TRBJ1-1,TGTGCCAGCAGCCCCGTGGCGGGAACTGAAGCTTTCTTT,CASSPVAGTEAFF
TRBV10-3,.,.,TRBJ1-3,TGTGCCATCAGTGTCGCAGGCCCGAGCTCTGGAAACACCATATATTTT,CAISVAGPSSGNTIYF
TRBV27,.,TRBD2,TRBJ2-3,TGTGCCAGCGGAAGGGCGGGAGGCCTCACAGATACGCAGTATTTT,CASGRAGGLTDTQYF
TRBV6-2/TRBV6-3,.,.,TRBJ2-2,TGTGCCAGCAGCCATACGGGCGGGGAGCTGTTTTTT,CASSHTGGELFF
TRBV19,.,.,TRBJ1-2,TGTGCCAGTAGTATTCGACACCTTAACTATGGCTACACCTTC,CASSIRHLNYGYTF
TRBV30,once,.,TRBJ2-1,TGTGCCTGGAGTACCCAGTGGCATGAGCAGTTCTTC,CAWSTQWHEQFF
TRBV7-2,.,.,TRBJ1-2,TGTGCCAGTTCCAGCACAGGATTCCGTTCGGCCTTCTACACCTTC,CASSSTGFRSAFYTF
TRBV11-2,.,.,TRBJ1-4,TGTGCCAGCAGCCCCACCTCGGCGATAGGAGGAAAACTGTTTTTT,CASSPTSAIGGKLFF
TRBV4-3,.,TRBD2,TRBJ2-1,TGCGCCAGCAGCCAAGAGGAGGAGAGACTAGCCCCGTACAATGAGCAGTTCTTC,CASSQEEERLAPYNEQFF
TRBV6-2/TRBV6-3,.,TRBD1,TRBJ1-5,TGTGCCAGCAGTTACGTACAGGGGAGAGAGAATCAGCCCCAGCATTTT,CASSYVQGRENQPQHF
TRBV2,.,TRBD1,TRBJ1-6,TGTGCCAGCAGACGGACAGGGGGCAACGGTTCACCCCTCCACTTT,CASRRTGGNGSPLHF
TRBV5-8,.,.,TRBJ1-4,TGTGCCAGCAGCTTGGCTAAGGCGGGATTCGGAAAACTGTTTTTT,CASSLAKAGFGKLFF
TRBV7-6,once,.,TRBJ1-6,TGTGCCAGCAGCTCAGGACAGAAGAGCTCCTATAATTCACCCCTCCACTTT,CASSSGQKSSYNSPLHF
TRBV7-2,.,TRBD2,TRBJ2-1,TGTGCCAGCAGCTTAGATCCCGGGACTAGCGGGTCCCTAAATGAGCAGTTCTTC,CASSLDPGTSGSLNEQFF
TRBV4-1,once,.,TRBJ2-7,TGCGCCAGCAGCCCGTGGCCGCCCAGCGCGGAGCAGTACTTC,CASSPWPPSAEQYF
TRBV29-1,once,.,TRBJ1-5,TGCAGCGTTGCGGACAGTAGCAATCAGCCCCAGCATTTT,CSVADSSNQPQHF
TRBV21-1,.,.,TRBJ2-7,TGTGCCAGCAGGGCAAAAAAAAACTCCTACGAGCAGTACTTC,CASRAKKNSYEQYF
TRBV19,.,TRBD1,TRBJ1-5,TGTGCCAGTAGTATCTCAGGGGGCCTAAGCAATCAGCCCCAGCATTTT,CASSISGGLSNQPQHF
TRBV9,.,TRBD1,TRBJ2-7,TGTGCCAGCAGCTTCTACAGGGGGCCCCCCCCCTACGAGCAGTACTTC,CASSFYRGPPPYEQYF
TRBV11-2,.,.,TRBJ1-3,TGTGCCAGCAGCTTTCTCGGTTCTGGAAACACCATATATTTT,CASSFLGSGNTIYF
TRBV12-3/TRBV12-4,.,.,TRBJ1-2,TGTGCCAGCAGTTTTTCCGAGTCCGGCTACACCTTC,CASSFSESGYTF
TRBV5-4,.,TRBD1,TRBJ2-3,TGTGCCAGCAGCTTGGCTCAGGGGGTAGCAGATACGCAGTATTTT,CASSLAQGVADTQYF
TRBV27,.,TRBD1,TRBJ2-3,TGTGCCAGCAGTCAAATACAGGGGGCGCTGGCAGATACGCAGTATTTT,CASSQIQGALADTQYF
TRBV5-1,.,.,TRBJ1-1,TGCGCCAGCAGTACAGGTGGAGGGATGAACACTGAAGCTTTCTTT,CASSTGGGMNTEAFF
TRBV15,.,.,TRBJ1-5,TGTGCCACCAGCAGAGATACAGTCAGGGAAGGACAGCCCCAGCATTTT,CATSRDTVREGQPQHF
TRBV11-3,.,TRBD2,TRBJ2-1,TGTGCCAGCAGCCCAGGACTAGCGGGGGGCCATGAGCAGTTCTTC,CASSPGLAGGHEQFF
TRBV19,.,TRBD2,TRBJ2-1,TGTGCCAGTAATCGGCGGGGGGGCCTTCTGAACAATGAGCAGTTCTTC,CASNRRGGLLNNEQFF